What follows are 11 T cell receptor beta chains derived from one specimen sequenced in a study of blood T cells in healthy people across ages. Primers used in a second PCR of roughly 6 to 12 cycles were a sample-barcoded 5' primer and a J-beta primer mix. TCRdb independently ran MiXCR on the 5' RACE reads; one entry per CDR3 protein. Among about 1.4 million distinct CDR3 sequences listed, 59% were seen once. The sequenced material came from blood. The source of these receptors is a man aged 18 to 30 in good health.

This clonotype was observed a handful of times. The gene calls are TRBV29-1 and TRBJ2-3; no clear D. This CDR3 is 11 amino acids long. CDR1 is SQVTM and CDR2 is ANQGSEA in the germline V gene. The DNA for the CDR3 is TGCACCACCGAAGTGGCAGATACGCAGTATTTT. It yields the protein CTTEVADTQYF.

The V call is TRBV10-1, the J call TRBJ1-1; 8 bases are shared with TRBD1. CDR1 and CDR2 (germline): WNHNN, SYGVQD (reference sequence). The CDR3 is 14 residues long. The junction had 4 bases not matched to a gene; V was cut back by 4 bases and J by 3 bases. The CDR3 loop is CASSVKQGDTEAFF. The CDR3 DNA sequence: TGCGCCAGCAGTGTAAAACAGGGGGACACTGAAGCTTTCTTT.

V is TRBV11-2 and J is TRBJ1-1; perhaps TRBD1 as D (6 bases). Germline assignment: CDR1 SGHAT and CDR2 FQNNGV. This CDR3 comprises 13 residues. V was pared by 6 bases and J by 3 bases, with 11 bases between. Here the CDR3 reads CASRPRGYTEAFF. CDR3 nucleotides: TGTGCCAGCAGGCCTAGGGGGTACACTGAAGCTTTCTTT.

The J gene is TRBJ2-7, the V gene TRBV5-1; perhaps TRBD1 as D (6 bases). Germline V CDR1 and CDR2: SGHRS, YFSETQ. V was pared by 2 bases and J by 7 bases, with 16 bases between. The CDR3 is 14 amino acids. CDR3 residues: CASSFRDKNQEQYF. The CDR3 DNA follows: TGCGCCAGCAGCTTCCGGGACAAGAATCAAGAGCAGTACTTC.

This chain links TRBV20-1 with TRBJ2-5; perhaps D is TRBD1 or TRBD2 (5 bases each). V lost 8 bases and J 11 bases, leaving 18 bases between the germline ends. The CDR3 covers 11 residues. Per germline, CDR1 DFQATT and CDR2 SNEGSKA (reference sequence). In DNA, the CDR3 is TGCAGTCCCGCAGGGTCTGGGGAGCAGTACTTC. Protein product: CSPAGSGEQYF.

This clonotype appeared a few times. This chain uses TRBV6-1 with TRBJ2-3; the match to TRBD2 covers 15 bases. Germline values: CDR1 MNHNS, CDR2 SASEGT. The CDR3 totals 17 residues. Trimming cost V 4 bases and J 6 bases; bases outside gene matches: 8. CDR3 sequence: CASSGGLAGGLLDTQYF. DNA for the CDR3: TGTGCCAGCAGTGGAGGACTAGCGGGAGGGCTCTTGGATACGCAGTATTTT.

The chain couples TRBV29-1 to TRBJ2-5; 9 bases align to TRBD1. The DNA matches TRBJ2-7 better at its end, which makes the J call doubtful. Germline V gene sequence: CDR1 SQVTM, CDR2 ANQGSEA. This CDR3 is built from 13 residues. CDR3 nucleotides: TGCAGCGTGGACACAGGGGGCATCGACGAGCAGTACTTC. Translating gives CSVDTGGIDEQYF.

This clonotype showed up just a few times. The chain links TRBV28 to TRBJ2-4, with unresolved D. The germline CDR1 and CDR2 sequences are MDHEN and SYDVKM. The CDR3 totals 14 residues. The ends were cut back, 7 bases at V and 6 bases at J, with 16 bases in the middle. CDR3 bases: TGTGCCAGCACCCCGGGCCCTCTGGGAAACATTCAGTACTTC. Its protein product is CASTPGPLGNIQYF.

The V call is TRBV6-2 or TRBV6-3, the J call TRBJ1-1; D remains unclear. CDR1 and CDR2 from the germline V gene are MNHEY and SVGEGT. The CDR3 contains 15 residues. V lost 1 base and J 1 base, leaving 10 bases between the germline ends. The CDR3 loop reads CASSYFGRENTEAFF. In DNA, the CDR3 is TGTGCCAGCAGTTACTTCGGACGGGAGAACACTGAAGCTTTCTTT.

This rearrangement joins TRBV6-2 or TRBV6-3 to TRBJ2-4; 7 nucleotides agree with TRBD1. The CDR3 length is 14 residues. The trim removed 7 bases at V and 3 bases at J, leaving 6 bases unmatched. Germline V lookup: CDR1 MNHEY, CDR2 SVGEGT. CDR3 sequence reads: CASTYTGVKNIQYF. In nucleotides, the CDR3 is TGTGCCAGCACCTACACAGGGGTCAAAAACATTCAGTACTTC.

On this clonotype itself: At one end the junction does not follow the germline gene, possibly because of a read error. This chain's CDR3 is CVSSLVPGILTDTQYF. The CDR3 coding sequence is TGTGTCAGCAGCTTAGTCCCAGGGATACTCACAGATACGCAGTATTTT. The chain combines TRBV7-2 with TRBJ2-3, with a possible D match to TRBD1 (5 bases). The CDR3 is made up of 16 amino acids. Looked up from germline, CDR1 is SGHTA and CDR2 is FQGNSA.